The rows below give T cell receptor beta chains drawn from one sample of a study of blood T cell repertoires in COVID-19. Generated by immunoSEQ multiplex PCR, the TCRdb table keeps only in-frame clones and is missing some. The sample lists 250,000 to 400,000 clones, around 90% seen once, with 2.9% in the top ten. The sample was peripheral blood. These receptors all stem from a woman in her twenties or thirties with COVID-19, enrolled during active disease. Each CDR3 is given with its conserved first and last residue. Each record gives: CDR3 DNA, CDR3 protein, D gene, V gene, J gene, clone size. D genes are given only for firm matches. Clone size is given for some rows only: seen once, a few or many times, or a class if the clone is expanded.

TGTGCCAGCTCACCCGTCATGAGCGGGAGCCGAGGCTACGAGCAGTACTTC	CASSPVMSGSRGYEQYF	TRBD2	TRBV18	TRBJ2-7	NA
TGTGCCTGGAGTGATGTGCCTAGCCTAGGCACTGAAGCTTTCTTT	CAWSDVPSLGTEAFF	NA	TRBV30	TRBJ1-1	NA
TGTGCCAGTAGTATCGTCCAGGGGTTCTATGAGCAGTTCTTC	CASSIVQGFYEQFF	NA	TRBV19	TRBJ2-1	NA
TGTGCCAGCATCGCACGGGCGGGAACCCCCTACAATGAGCAGTTCTTC	CASIARAGTPYNEQFF	NA	TRBV13	TRBJ2-1	NA
TGTGCCAGCAGCTCAGCCGCACCGGGTTCCTATAATTCACCCCTCCACTTT	CASSSAAPGSYNSPLHF	NA	TRBV11-3	TRBJ1-6	NA
TGTGCCAGCAGTTACGAGGTCGGAACTAATGAAAAACTGTTTTTT	CASSYEVGTNEKLFF	NA	TRBV6-5	TRBJ1-4	NA
TGTGCCAGTGGGACAGGATTAACTAATGAAAAACTGTTTTTT	CASGTGLTNEKLFF	TRBD1	TRBV19	TRBJ1-4	NA
TGTGCCAGCAGTTTCGTGGCGGGAGGTAACTACGAGCAGTACTTC	CASSFVAGGNYEQYF	TRBD2	TRBV27	TRBJ2-7	NA
TGTGCCAGCAGTTCAGCCTTACAGGGGCCGGATTCACCCCTCCACTTT	CASSSALQGPDSPLHF	TRBD1	TRBV27	TRBJ1-6	once
TGCAGTAGCAAGAGGGGGACTGAAGCTTTCTTT	CSSKRGTEAFF	NA	TRBV20-1	TRBJ1-1	once
TGTGCCAGTAGCAGGGTTTCGAACACTGAAGCTTTCTTT	CASSRVSNTEAFF	NA	TRBV19	TRBJ1-1	NA
TGTGCCAGCAGCGCTAGCGGGAGTTCCCACGAGCAGTACTTC	CASSASGSSHEQYF	TRBD2	TRBV9	TRBJ2-7	NA
TGTGCCAGCAGGGAGACGTATGGCTACACCTTC	CASRETYGYTF	NA	TRBV12-3/TRBV12-4	TRBJ1-2	NA
TGTGCCAGCAGCTTAGAAGGGACAGGGAGTGAAAAACTGTTTTTT	CASSLEGTGSEKLFF	TRBD1	TRBV11-2	TRBJ1-4	NA
TGTGCCATCGCCTTAGAAGCGTTCAACTCGAACACTGAAGCTTTCTTT	CAIALEAFNSNTEAFF	NA	TRBV10-3	TRBJ1-1	NA
TGTGCCAGCAGCCCCAAACAGGGTGCAGGAAACACCATATATTTT	CASSPKQGAGNTIYF	NA	TRBV9	TRBJ1-3	NA
TGTGCCAGCAGCCCAAGGGGGACCTATGGCTACACCTTC	CASSPRGTYGYTF	NA	TRBV12-3/TRBV12-4	TRBJ1-2	once
TGTGCCAGCAGCTTAGAGCCTAGCGGGAGGAATTCAGATACGCAGTATTTT	CASSLEPSGRNSDTQYF	TRBD2	TRBV11-2	TRBJ2-3	NA
TGTGCCGCTGGGAGGGGAGAGGGCTACGAGCAGTACTTC	CAAGRGEGYEQYF	TRBD2	TRBV10-3	TRBJ2-7	NA
TGTGCCAGCACCACGGACAGTAATAATTCACCCCTCCACTTT	CASTTDSNNSPLHF	NA	TRBV28	TRBJ1-6	once
TGTGCCAGCAGCCCCCGTTCGACAGGGGGCTTCACCTACAATGAGCAGTTCTTC	CASSPRSTGGFTYNEQFF	NA	TRBV21-1	TRBJ2-1	once
TGCAGCGTTGATTCGTACTCTGGCTACACCTTC	CSVDSYSGYTF	NA	TRBV29-1	TRBJ1-2	once
TGCGCCAGCAGCTGGACAGGGCTCACTGAAGCTTTCTTT	CASSWTGLTEAFF	TRBD1	TRBV5-1	TRBJ1-1	NA
TGTGCCAGCAGTTTGGGGACAGATAATTCACCCCTCCACTTT	CASSLGTDNSPLHF	TRBD1	TRBV27	TRBJ1-6	NA
TGCGCCAGCAGCCAAGATGGGACATTCTACGAGCAGTACTTC	CASSQDGTFYEQYF	NA	TRBV4-1	TRBJ2-7	NA
TGTGCCAGCAGCTTAGTACAGGGGACGAACACTGAAGCTTTCTTT	CASSLVQGTNTEAFF	TRBD1	TRBV7-9	TRBJ1-1	NA
TGTGCCAGCAGCGTCACAGGGTCCTCCTACGAGCAGTACTTC	CASSVTGSSYEQYF	NA	TRBV9	TRBJ2-7	NA
TGTGCCAGCAGTGAAGCGTTTGAGGGGGCTCAGCCCCAGCATTTT	CASSEAFEGAQPQHF	TRBD1	TRBV6-1	TRBJ1-5	NA
TGTGCCAGTAGTGCCACAGGGGATCACTCTGGAAACACCATATATTTT	CASSATGDHSGNTIYF	TRBD1	TRBV19	TRBJ1-3	once
TGTGCCAGCAGCTTAACAGTAACCGTTGAAGCTTTCTTT	CASSLTVTVEAFF	NA	TRBV13	TRBJ1-1	NA
TGTGCCAGCAGCGTAGTTAGGGGGAGCTCCTATAATTCACCCCTCCACTTT	CASSVVRGSSYNSPLHF	NA	TRBV9	TRBJ1-6	NA
TGTGCCATCAGTGCAGCTTTTAGCGGGGGAGACAATGAGCAGTTCTTC	CAISAAFSGGDNEQFF	TRBD2	TRBV10-3	TRBJ2-1	few
TGTGCCAGCAGGGGACCGGGACAAAGCTACACCTTC	CASRGPGQSYTF	NA	TRBV5-4	TRBJ1-2	NA
TGTGCCAGCAGTGAAAACTGGTCGGCGGGAATCCCATACGAGCAGTACTTC	CASSENWSAGIPYEQYF	NA	TRBV6-1	TRBJ2-7	NA
TGTGCCAGCTCAGCAGGGGGCGAACAGCCCCAGCATTTT	CASSAGGEQPQHF	TRBD1	TRBV18	TRBJ1-5	NA
TGTGCCAGCAGCTACAGGGGCGTCTCCTACAATGAGCAGTTCTTC	CASSYRGVSYNEQFF	TRBD1	TRBV5-6	TRBJ2-1	NA
TGTGCCTGGGCTAGCGACACCTCCTACGAGCAGTACTTC	CAWASDTSYEQYF	NA	TRBV30	TRBJ2-7	NA
TGCAGCGTTCGACTAGCGGGAAACACCGGGGAGCTGTTTTTT	CSVRLAGNTGELFF	TRBD2	TRBV29-1	TRBJ2-2	NA
TGTGCCAGCACTACCACCAATACTGAAGCTTTCTTT	CASTTTNTEAFF	NA	TRBV2	TRBJ1-1	NA
TGCGCCAGCAGCCCGGAAGGAAGGGGAGGGAACGAAAAACTGTTTTTT	CASSPEGRGGNEKLFF	NA	TRBV5-1	TRBJ1-4	NA
TGTGCCTGCCAGAACAGGGTCGTTGGCTATGGCTACACCTTC	CACQNRVVGYGYTF	NA	TRBV30	TRBJ1-2	NA
TGCGCCAGCAGCCAAGATCGGGCCGGGACAGGGGCCTACAATGAGCAGTTCTTC	CASSQDRAGTGAYNEQFF	TRBD1	TRBV4-1	TRBJ2-1	NA
TGCGCCAGCAGCTTGAGGACAGGGGAATGGAATGAGCAGTTCTTC	CASSLRTGEWNEQFF	TRBD1	TRBV5-1	TRBJ2-1	NA